These 3 T cell receptor beta chains came from one sample sequenced in a study of cytotoxic CD8 clonotypes in ibrutinib-treated CLL. The method was immunoSEQ multiplex PCR; TCRdb's version includes in-frame clones alone and lacks a portion of them. The table has under 50,000 clones, 65% to 70% seen once; the top ten hold about 7.4%. Sequenced material: PBMCs, taken at disease progression, from a patient treated with ibrutinib. The receptors stem from a human donor with chronic lymphocytic leukemia.

This clone has only a few counts. This chain connects TRBV11-2 to TRBJ2-1; 8 bases match TRBD2. The CDR3 is 15 amino acids. Germline V gene lookup returns CDR1 SGHAT and CDR2 FQNNGV. The V segment lost 5 bases and the J segment 15 bases; nucleotides outside the gene matches: 18. The CDR3 DNA reads TGTGCCAGCAGCGCTACTAGCGGCGTGGCCGGGGGTCTGTTCTTC. It specifies CASSATSGVAGGLFF.

This sequence joins TRBV7-2 and TRBJ2-1; D is uncertain. The CDR3 totals 13 residues. Germline V CDR1 and CDR2: SGHTA, FQGNSA. Trimming took 5 bases from V and 7 from J, leaving 12 bases between them. For the CDR3, the DNA is TGTGCCAGCAGCCGAATTCCCGGGAATGAGCAGTTCTTC. Protein sequence: CASSRIPGNEQFF.

The chain joins TRBV5-4 to TRBJ2-1; D gene uncertain. V lost 4 bases and J 0 bases, leaving 11 bases between the germline ends. The germline gives CDR1 SGHNT, CDR2 YYREEE (reference sequence). The CDR3 loop spans 15 amino acids. The CDR3 loop reads CASSPDQSSYNEQFF. CDR3 nucleotides: TGTGCCAGCAGCCCCGACCAGAGCTCCTACAATGAGCAGTTCTTC.